The present TCR beta chain was sequenced within a study of T cells in Graves' hyperthyroidism and ophthalmopathy. About the study: Peripheral blood was collected at initial diagnosis, before any treatment. Study-wide results and limits: Most clonotypes that expanded in the thyroid above 0.001 also showed up in blood.

RNA transcripts served as the template for amplifying TCR beta CDR3 regions. HTBI primers were used for first-round RT-PCR of the TCR CDR3. MiXCR was run by TCRdb on the multiplex PCR reads, yielding one entry per CDR3 protein. The sample holds about 340,000 distinct CDR3 sequences; around 20% are singletons and the top ten take 50% to 65%. A word on this clonotype: Its matching antigen is unknown.

Germline V lookup: CDR1 LGHNT, CDR2 FRNRAP. The CDR3 has 16 amino acids. Losses at the gene ends were 1 base for V and 6 bases for J; bases not matched to a gene: 3. Stable Graves' hyperthyroidism denoted no ophthalmopathy progression over 18 months. Patients aged 18 to 65 with hyperthyroidism were newly diagnosed, with duration under 2 months. The chain employs TRBV12-5 and TRBJ2-1; 13 bases align to TRBD2. Sequences were obtained from blood. This TCR was sampled from a woman between 45 and 65 years old with Graves' hyperthyroidism. CDR3 protein: CASGLAGLAGLNEQFF. CDR3 nucleotides: TGTGCTAGTGGTTTGGCGGGACTAGCGGGACTCAATGAGCAGTTCTTC.